These 20 T cell receptor beta chains came from one sample sequenced in a study of blood T cell repertoires in COVID-19. Produced via immunoSEQ multiplex PCR; TCRdb's table is partial and in-frame only. This sample has roughly 160,000 clones, with roughly 84% found just once. The sequenced sample was PBMCs or T cells enriched from blood (not recorded which). All receptors derive from a man in his 60s who had recovered from COVID-19.

This clone showed up just once. This chain links TRBV3-1 (or the pseudogene TRBV3-2) with TRBJ2-1; maybe TRBD1 (5 bases). CDR3 length: 13 amino acids. Trimming cost V 4 bases and J 6 bases, with 10 bases left between them. Germline loops: CDR1 LGHDT, CDR2 YNNKEL (reference sequence). CDR3 DNA: TGTGCCAGCAGCCCAGGGTGGATCAATGAGCAGTTCTTC. Translation: CASSPGWINEQFF.

The chain is built from TRBV5-1 and TRBJ1-6, with TRBD1 identical over 8 bases. V trimming: 1 base; J trimming: 5 bases; junction bases outside the gene matches: 8. The CDR3 is 17 amino acids. The germline CDR1 and CDR2 sequences are SGHRS and YFSETQ. The CDR3: CASSLYDRGANNSPLHF. CDR3 DNA sequence: TGCGCCAGCAGCTTGTATGACAGGGGAGCCAATAATTCACCCCTCCACTTT.

This chain connects TRBV18 to TRBJ2-2, with a tentative D call TRBD2 (6 bases). The CDR3 sequence is 17 residues long. Trimming stripped 6 bases from V and 0 bases from J, with 17 bases between. Germline values: CDR1 KGHSH, CDR2 LQKENI. The CDR3 sequence is CASSRDGHGANTGELFF. The DNA for the CDR3 is TGTGCCAGCTCGCGGGACGGCCACGGGGCGAACACCGGGGAGCTGTTTTTT.

The chain couples TRBV9 to TRBJ2-7, with D tentatively TRBD2 (5 bases). The germline V gene encodes CDR1 SGDLS and CDR2 YYNGEE. The V end lost 0 bases, the J end lost 4 bases, and 8 bases lay between the germline ends. The CDR3 is 13 residues long. The CDR3 nucleotides read TGTGCCAGCAGCGTAGATGAGGGTTACGAGCAGTACTTC. Protein sequence: CASSVDEGYEQYF.

The chain is built from TRBV7-8 and TRBJ1-2; TRBD1 is a possible D gene (5 bases). The CDR3 covers 15 residues. Germline-derived CDR1 and CDR2 are SGHVS and FQNEAQ. Deletions cut 1 base from V and 1 base from J, with 10 bases between. The CDR3 spells CASSLGTPINYGYTF. The CDR3 region has the DNA TGTGCCAGCAGCTTAGGGACACCAATTAACTATGGCTACACCTTC. Drawing the rest from reference TRBV7-8 and TRBJ1-2, the complete variable domain is GAGVSQSPRYKVAKRGQDVALRCDPISGHVSLFWYQQALGQGPEFLTYFQNEAQLDKSGLPSDRFFAERPEGSVSTLKIQRTQQEDSAVYLCASSLGTPINYGYTFGSGTRLTVV.

This clone was counted a few times. The chain employs TRBV2 and TRBJ1-4; tentative D call: TRBD1 (6 bases). CDR1 is SNHLY and CDR2 is FYNNEI in the germline V gene. The V gene lost 7 bases and the J gene lost 4 bases, with 16 bases spanning the gap. The CDR3 sequence is 15 residues long. This CDR3 is CASNSRQGNNEKLFF. The CDR3 coding sequence is TGTGCCAGCAATTCCCGGCAGGGGAATAATGAAAAACTGTTTTTT.

This clone was counted between two and nine times. The chain has TRBV5-8 and TRBJ1-1; 7 bases agree with TRBD1. CDR1 and CDR2 from the germline V gene are SGHTS and YDEGEE. The CDR3 loop spans 15 amino acids. V shed 4 bases, J shed 5 bases, and the junction held 11 bases outside the gene matches. In DNA, the CDR3 is TGTGCCAGCAGCGCTCAGGTAGGGGGCCCGACTGAAGCTTTCTTT. Protein sequence: CASSAQVGGPTEAFF. The whole variable domain, remainder taken from reference TRBV5-8 and TRBJ1-1, is EAGVTQSPTHLIKTRGQQATLRCSPISGHTSVYWYQQALGLGLQFLLWYDEGEERNRGNFPPRFSGRQFPNYSSELNVNALELEDSALYLCASSAQVGGPTEAFFGQGTRLTVV.

This chain uses TRBV5-1 with TRBJ2-7; D is undetermined. Germline CDR1 is SGHRS and CDR2 is YFSETQ. The CDR3 extends over 15 amino acids. V was clipped by 4 bases and J by 9 bases, with 23 bases between them. The CDR3 region is CASSPHGLNNLAQYF. CDR3 sequence (DNA): TGCGCCAGCAGCCCCCATGGGCTAAATAATTTGGCGCAGTACTTC. Combining the CDR3 with reference TRBV5-1 and TRBJ2-7 gives the whole variable domain KAGVTQTPRYLIKTRGQQVTLSCSPISGHRSVSWYQQTPGQGLQFLFEYFSETQRNKGNFPGRFSGRQFSNSRSEMNVSTLELGDSALYLCASSPHGLNNLAQYFGPGTRLTVT.

This clone was seen a handful of times. CDR3 DNA: TGCGCCAGCAGCCACCCCTACGGGGCCCAGTACTTC. Translating it yields CASSHPYGAQYF. V usage is TRBV4-1 and J usage is TRBJ2-5, with D maybe TRBD2 (5 bases). This CDR3 region has 12 residues. The V and J ends lost 3 bases and 9 bases respectively, with 11 bases between them. Per the germline V gene, CDR1 is MGHRA and CDR2 is YSYEKL.

The rearrangement uses TRBV2 and TRBJ1-3; possibly TRBD1 for D (6 bases). The V end lost 6 bases, the J end lost 0 bases, and 12 bases lay between the germline ends. The CDR3 has 15 amino acids. From germline, CDR1 is SNHLY and CDR2 FYNNEI. CDR3 region: CASSYQGSSGNTIYF. The CDR3 DNA is TGTGCCAGCAGCTATCAGGGGAGCTCTGGAAACACCATATATTTT.

The chain employs TRBV6-4 and TRBJ2-7; TRBD2 matches 7 bases. The CDR3 consists of 16 residues. V shed 3 bases and J 3 bases; nucleotides not matched to a gene: 11. Germline V gene sequence: CDR1 MRHNA, CDR2 SNTAGT. CDR3 sequence (DNA): TGTGCCAGCAGTGATCCACCCGGGACTACCATCTACGAGCAGTACTTC. Residues: CASSDPPGTTIYEQYF.

J is TRBJ1-2 and V is TRBV29-1; TRBD1 matches at 10 bases. V gave up 8 bases and J gave up 1 base; unmatched junction bases: 4. The CDR3 is made up of 13 amino acids. Germline CDR1 reads SQVTM; CDR2 reads ANQGSEA. Written as DNA, the CDR3 is TGCAGCACCGGACAGGGGGGTAACTATGGCTACACCTTC. Amino acids: CSTGQGGNYGYTF.

The chain joins TRBV30 to TRBJ1-2; TRBD1 matches 8 bases. The CDR3 length is 13 residues. J was trimmed by 8 bases and V by 2 bases; bases with no gene match: 7. The V gene's germline CDR1 is GTSNPN and CDR2 SVGIG (reference sequence). The CDR3 is CAWSSGGPLGYTF. CDR3 bases: TGTGCCTGGAGTTCAGGGGGCCCCTTGGGCTACACCTTC.

This clone was observed once. DNA of the CDR3: TGTGCCAGCAGCTTATTGAGCGGGAGCAGAGGAGAGCAGTACTTC. It specifies CASSLLSGSRGEQYF. The rearrangement links TRBV7-6 to TRBJ2-7; 8 nucleotides match TRBD2. V shed 2 bases, J shed 7 bases, and the junction held 10 bases outside the gene matches. This CDR3 is built from 15 residues. Germline loops: CDR1 SGHVS, CDR2 FNYEAQ. Full variable domain (remainder filled in from reference TRBV7-6 and TRBJ2-7): GAGVSQSPRYKVTKRGQDVALRCDPISGHVSLYWYRQALGQGPEFLTYFNYEAQQDKSGLPNDRFSAERPEGSISTLTIQRTEQRDSAMYRCASSLLSGSRGEQYFGPGTRLTVT.

Notes on this clone: This CDR3 is also generated by other DNA sequences in the sample. The V and J genes are TRBV9 and TRBJ2-2, with TRBD1 matching over 9 bases. Germline assignment: CDR1 SGDLS and CDR2 YYNGEE. The CDR3 totals 15 residues. J gave up 1 base and V 2 bases, and 0 bases lay outside the gene matches. CDR3 loop: CASSVGQGNTGELFF. In DNA, the CDR3 is TGTGCCAGCAGCGTGGGACAGGGGAACACCGGGGAGCTGTTTTTT.

The CDR3 here is CASSLVGTQYF. The CDR3 region has the DNA TGTGCCAGCAGCTTAGTCGGGACCCAGTACTTC. This chain uses TRBV7-9 with TRBJ2-5, with unresolved D. CDR1 is SEHNR, CDR2 FQNEAQ, per germline (reference sequence). The CDR3 covers 11 residues. V lost 1 base, J lost 7 bases, and 4 bases lay in between.

The rearrangement links TRBV7-9 to TRBJ2-5, with a tentative D call TRBD2 (5 bases). CDR1 is SEHNR and CDR2 is FQNEAQ in the germline V gene (reference sequence). The CDR3 runs to 13 residues. Trimming left V 5 bases short and J 4 bases short, with 11 bases between. DNA of the CDR3: TGTGCCAGCAGCGAAACTAGTCCAGAGACCCAGTACTTC. This gives the protein CASSETSPETQYF.

The chain couples TRBV6-5 to TRBJ1-2, with D hard to call. V lost 11 bases and J 4 bases, leaving 17 bases between the germline ends. This CDR3 is built from 13 residues. Germline V gene sequence: CDR1 MNHEY, CDR2 SVGAGI. For the CDR3, the DNA is TGTGCCGGTGGGGAGCCTCGCCTCTATGGCTACACCTTC. It codes for CAGGEPRLYGYTF.

The rearrangement links TRBV5-1 to TRBJ1-4; D is perhaps TRBD1 (6 bases). The CDR3 is 15 residues long. In germline, CDR1 is SGHRS, CDR2 YFSETQ. V lost 4 bases and J 2 bases, leaving 12 bases between the germline ends. The CDR3 loop is CASSRYRATNEKLFF. For the CDR3, the DNA is TGCGCCAGCAGCCGGTACAGGGCGACTAATGAAAAACTGTTTTTT.

V gene TRBV11-2 combines with J gene TRBJ1-2; TRBD1 agrees at 7 bases. The CDR3 runs to 14 residues. CDR1 SGHAT and CDR2 FQNNGV come from the germline V gene. V lost 3 bases and J lost 6; bases outside the gene matches: 7. Here the CDR3 DNA reads TGTGCCAGCAGCTTCAACAGGGGCTGGGATGGCTACACCTTC. Translating gives CASSFNRGWDGYTF.